Listed below are T cell receptor beta chains from one sample, sequenced in a study of blood T cells in healthy people across ages. A single record per CDR3 protein comes from TCRdb applying MiXCR to the 5' RACE reads. The sample carries more than 800,000 distinct CDR3 sequences, around 28% recorded once. Sequenced input: blood. The receptors shown here come from a woman of 80 years or more in good health. CDR3s leave out the opening cysteine and the closing phenylalanine or tryptophan. Rows may omit the clone size; those that give it use once, few, many or a size class.

V: TRBV3-1; size: -; CDR3: ASSQDRRQGYEQY
V: TRBV3-1; size: -; CDR3: ASSPTFLRGVGTDTQY
V: TRBV20-1; size: -; CDR3: SARTLGGETQY
V: TRBV7-9; size: many; CDR3: ASSSTGTGTTDTQY
V: TRBV2; size: few; CDR3: ASSEERDSYGYT
V: TRBV7-9; size: many; CDR3: ASSSGLHYEQY
V: TRBV7-9; size: many; CDR3: ASSDLRRGMY
V: TRBV9; size: -; CDR3: ASSSKSGSGELF
V: TRBV3-1; size: few; CDR3: ASSQDEGNTIY
V: TRBV7-2; size: many; CDR3: ASSLSIRATGNGVEQF
V: TRBV6-5; size: -; CDR3: ASSYYRGDAEAF
V: TRBV11-3; size: -; CDR3: ASIQSGGLREEQF
V: TRBV3-1; size: many; CDR3: ASSRQGANEQY
V: TRBV20-1; size: -; CDR3: SARRQALPQETQY
V: TRBV20-1; size: few; CDR3: SARASGGAYNEQF
V: TRBV29-1; size: -; CDR3: SVESHTKAGTQY
V: TRBV5-6; size: -; CDR3: ASSFDTRVTDTQY
V: TRBV12-3/TRBV12-4; size: many; CDR3: ASSLDTGTENTEAF
V: TRBV7-9; size: -; CDR3: ASSSAPNTEAF
V: TRBV15; size: few; CDR3: ATSRDRTGAAALH
V: TRBV10-2; size: -; CDR3: ASRGSWGYQETQY
V: TRBV30; size: few; CDR3: AWSVTRTSSYNEQF